This T cell receptor (beta chain) was sequenced for a study of blood T cell repertoires in COVID-19. As for the study in general: Samples taken during acute and convalescent COVID-19 were collected in the United States, Italy and Spain. PBMCs, B-cell-depleted T cells, or T cells were the source of the cDNA or gDNA that made up the material.

There are 16 residues in the CDR3. The V end was cut by 4 bases, the J end by 4 bases, with 20 bases between. From germline, CDR1 is SGHNT and CDR2 YYREEE (reference sequence). Study processing details: Estimates of nucleated cell counts were drawn from the amplification of reference gene primers. Assay used: immunoSEQ multiplex PCR; TCRdb lists only in-frame clones, some missing. From that table come the V and J calls and clone size; the DNA was used to work out D and trimming. The sample lists about 260,000 clones, around 84% occurring once. The V call is TRBV5-4, the J call TRBJ1-2; TRBD1 is a possible D gene (6 bases). This receptor was obtained from a man in his sixties with acute or convalescent COVID-19. Sequencing input: peripheral blood. DNA for the CDR3: TGTGCCAGCAGCCCGGAAGCGGGGGGGCGCGGCTATGGCTACACCTTC. Translation: CASSPEAGGRGYGYTF. Full variable domain (missing parts from reference TRBV5-4 and TRBJ1-2): ETGVTQSPTHLIKTRGQQVTLRCSSQSGHNTVSWYQQALGQGPQFIFQYYREEENGRGNFPPRFSGLQFPNYSSELNVNALELDDSALYLCASSPEAGGRGYGYTFGSGTRLTVV.